What follows describes a single T cell receptor beta chain. The antigen is undetermined. The sample comes from a study of early T cells in non-severe SARS-CoV-2 infection. Looking at the study overall: Bulk RNA taken from unsorted whole blood was sequenced, leaving chains unpaired.

The protocol attached unique molecular identifiers to individual cDNA molecules. TCRdb independently ran MiXCR on the 5' RACE reads; one entry per CDR3 protein. In the table there are 66,000 or so distinct CDR3 sequences, 10% to 13% of which are singletons. Study conclusions and caveats: VDJdb matching favored anti-spike CD8 responses, missing private and CD4 specificities.

The CDR3 consists of 12 residues. V lost 5 bases to trimming and J lost 3 bases, with 7 bases between them. The sample comprised whole blood. The V and J genes are TRBV12-3 or TRBV12-4 and TRBJ2-5, with D possibly being TRBD1 (5 bases). This sequence originates from an adult who was a healthcare worker with PCR-confirmed SARS-CoV-2 infection or an uninfected control (not recorded which). CDR3 coding DNA: TGTGCCAGCAGTAAGGACAAAGAGACCCAGTACTTC. It codes for CASSKDKETQYF.